The entry that follows covers one T cell receptor beta chain sequence. Its antigen remains unknown. The data are from a study of blood T cells in healthy people across ages. Donors gave approximately 9.9 milliliters of peripheral blood apiece. PCR was performed a second time for about 7 to 12 cycles using a sample-barcoded 5' primer and a J-beta primer mix. Sequencing recovered at least 3 million CDR3-containing paired-end reads from each sample. TCRdb passed the 5' RACE reads through MiXCR, listing each CDR3 protein once. The table shows about a million distinct CDR3 sequences, with roughly 51% occurring only once. With 2 bases removed from V and 7 bases from J, the gap between germline ends came to 12 bases. The CDR3 consists of 12 residues. Germline-derived CDR1 and CDR2 are SQVTM and ANQGSEA. General study findings and limits: Fewer expanded clones and more diversity marked long-lived versus aged donors. Using unsorted PBMCs precluded a conclusive naive versus antigen-experienced comparison.

Sequencing input: blood. The receptor's source is a woman aged 60-75 years in good health. The chain carries TRBV29-1 and TRBJ2-7; D gene ambiguous. The CDR3 here is CSVELHYDEQYF. The CDR3 region has the DNA TGCAGCGTTGAATTGCACTACGATGAGCAGTACTTC.